This passage covers 7 T cell receptor beta chains from one sample sequenced in a study of blood T cells in healthy people across ages. Primers used in a second PCR of roughly 7 to 11 cycles were a sample-barcoded 5' primer and a J-beta primer mix. TCRdb reanalysed the 5' RACE reads using MiXCR and keeps one entry per CDR3 protein. The sample has about 1.8 million distinct CDR3 sequences, 49% seen once; the top ten hold over 2%. The sequenced sample consisted of blood. The receptor set was obtained from a woman aged 40 to 49 in good health.

CDR3 nucleotides: TGTGCCAGCAGCCCATACCGCAGGGAGGGAGAGACCCAGTACTTC. As protein: CASSPYRREGETQYF. V is TRBV3-1 and J is TRBJ2-4; 7 nucleotides agree with TRBD2. Matching the DNA end better, TRBJ2-5 makes the J call doubtful. Germline values: CDR1 LGHDT, CDR2 YNNKEL (reference sequence). The CDR3 is 15 amino acids.

This clonotype was recorded a few times. The chain joins TRBV13 to TRBJ1-2, with no clear D. This CDR3 spans 13 amino acids. The V and J ends lost 3 bases and 7 bases respectively, with 12 bases between them. The germline V gene encodes CDR1 PRHDT and CDR2 FYEKMQ (reference sequence). The CDR3 DNA follows: TGTGCCAGCAGCTTTGACACGGGTGGTGGCTACACCTTC. Its translation: CASSFDTGGGYTF.

In its sample, this clonotype was seen once. The chain carries TRBV4-3 and TRBJ2-1, with TRBD1 identical over 10 bases. This CDR3 has 15 residues. V was clipped by 5 bases and J by 6 bases; unmatched bases: 7. In germline, CDR1 is LGHNA, CDR2 YSLEER. The CDR3 region is CASSKGQGLVNEQFF. The DNA of the CDR3 is TGCGCCAGCAGCAAGGGACAGGGGCTCGTCAATGAGCAGTTCTTC.

This clonotype was seen only a few times. J is TRBJ2-3 and V is TRBV20-1; D is unclear. Looked up from germline, CDR1 is DFQATT and CDR2 is SNEGSKA (reference sequence). The CDR3 spans 15 residues. V dropped 6 bases and J dropped 0 bases, with 16 bases sitting between them. The CDR3 protein is CSATGRKPSTDTQYF. CDR3 nucleotide sequence: TGCAGTGCCACCGGACGGAAACCTAGCACAGATACGCAGTATTTT.

The rearrangement uses TRBV15 and TRBJ2-3, with D possibly being TRBD2 (7 bases). The germline CDR1 and CDR2 sequences are LNHNV and YYDKDF (reference sequence). The CDR3 contains 17 residues. V was cut by 1 base and J by 4 bases, with 18 bases left in between. The CDR3 spells CATSRAPGGSPADTQYF. In DNA form, the CDR3 reads TGTGCCACCAGCAGAGCCCCGGGGGGCTCGCCGGCAGATACGCAGTATTTT.

The chain carries TRBV10-3 and TRBJ2-4; a weak D match, TRBD1 (6 bases). The last part of the DNA fits TRBJ2-7 better; the J call may be wrong. The CDR3 sequence is 15 residues long. Germline-derived CDR1 and CDR2 are ENHRY and SYGVKD. CDR3 sequence reads: CAISEGDTFGDEQYF. DNA for the CDR3: TGTGCCATCAGTGAGGGGGACACCTTCGGGGACGAGCAGTACTTC.

The sample holds a few counts of this clonotype. CDR3 sequence (DNA): TGTGCCAGCAGTTACTCGCCGACTGGGGCCAACGTCCTGACTTTC. Protein sequence: CASSYSPTGANVLTF. This sequence joins TRBV6-5 and TRBJ2-6, with D hard to call. Germline CDR1 is MNHEY and CDR2 is SVGAGI. The CDR3 is made up of 15 amino acids. V was cut by 0 bases and J by 2 bases, with 5 bases left in between.